Sequencing of this TCR beta chain was carried out in a study of spatial heterogeneity in lung cancer. Whole-study context: Each time, sequencing found more beta-chain sequences than alpha-chain sequences.

This sample's time point: sample taken at primary tumor resection. The donor group consisted of roughly 70 patients who had untreated, early-stage non-small cell lung cancer. The study tagged each TCR cDNA molecule with a unique molecular identifier. Using its own MiXCR run on the 5' RACE reads, TCRdb lists one record per CDR3 protein. The sample holds approximately 1,100 distinct CDR3 sequences; 25% to 30% are singletons and the top ten take around 20%. This clonotype was detected ten times or more. Its antigen is unidentified. General study points: Intratumoral expanded alpha and beta TCR counts were found to track tumor mutation counts.

The material sequenced was lung tumor tissue, taken at surgery. This TCR was recovered from a male donor with early-stage non-small cell lung cancer.

The CDR3 region is CAMSPQTGGSDTQYF. In DNA form, the CDR3 reads TGTGCCATGTCCCCCCAGACAGGGGGATCGGATACGCAGTATTTT. This chain uses TRBV10-3 with TRBJ2-3, with 9 positions matching TRBD1. The length of the CDR3 is 15 residues. Germline values: CDR1 ENHRY, CDR2 SYGVKD. The J segment lost 6 bases and the V segment lost 9 bases, leaving 13 bases of the junction unmatched.